This TCR beta chain was found in a study of blood T cell repertoires in COVID-19. Sequenced by immunoSEQ multiplex PCR; TCRdb stores in-frame clones only, minus some. This table has about 160,000 clones, approximately 80% appearing once. V lost 3 bases and J 1 base, leaving 16 bases between the germline ends. The CDR3 sequence is 16 residues long. Germline V CDR1 and CDR2: LGHNA, YSLEER. This receptor was obtained from a woman aged 55 to 70 with acute or convalescent COVID-19. Sequenced sample: peripheral blood. This chain uses TRBV4-3 with TRBJ2-7, with D maybe TRBD2 (6 bases). The CDR3 reads CASSHAGGGGSYEQYF. The CDR3 DNA sequence: TGCGCCAGCAGCCATGCGGGTGGGGGAGGATCCTACGAGCAGTACTTC.